The rows below give T cell receptor beta chains drawn from one sample of a study of human T cells and chemical hapten exposure. Via MiXCR, TCRdb re-called the RACE reads, giving one row per CDR3 protein. The table records 300,000 to 450,000 distinct CDR3 sequences, approximately 5.1% of them present only once. This specimen consisted of whole blood, obtained in connection with sensitization to the hapten diphenylcyclopropenone (DPC). The receptors derive from a woman aged 45-59 years with alopecia areata. Some clones in this sample may be carry-over from other donors' samples. Both conserved end residues are part of each CDR3. D genes are given only for firm matches. Rows may omit the clone size; those that give it use once, few, many or a size class.

TRBJ1-3 | - | many | TRBV29-1 | TGCAGCGTTGATAGGGCGAACACCATATATTTT | CSVDRANTIYF
TRBJ2-5 | TRBD2 | many | TRBV5-4 | TGTGCCAGCAGCTTCCAGCGGGGAGAGACCCAGTACTTC | CASSFQRGETQYF
TRBJ1-6 | - | - | TRBV4-1 | TGCGCCAGCAGCCGTCGGGAGGGAAATTCACCCCTCCACTTT | CASSRREGNSPLHF
TRBJ2-5 | - | many | TRBV29-1 | TGCAGCGTTGTGTCTAAGTGGAACCTCATCCAAGAGACCCAGTACTTC | CSVVSKWNLIQETQYF
TRBJ2-4 | - | few | TRBV4-1 | TGCGCCAGCAGCCAAGGGGCCAGGGGCGATCTAGCCAAAAACATTCAGTACTTC | CASSQGARGDLAKNIQYF
TRBJ2-3 | - | - | TRBV29-1 | TGCAGCGTGACAGGACTGGCAAGCACAGATACGCAGTATTTT | CSVTGLASTDTQYF
TRBJ2-7 | TRBD1 | - | TRBV7-2 | TGTGCCAGCAGCTTAGGGGACAGGGTGGGATACGAGCAGTACTTC | CASSLGDRVGYEQYF
TRBJ2-3 | - | few | TRBV25-1 | TGTGCCAGCAGTGAGCCGGGTCCCAAAGGAGATACGCAGTATTTT | CASSEPGPKGDTQYF
TRBJ2-7 | TRBD2 | - | TRBV6-5 | TGTGCCAGCAGTTACGGACGAACCAGGGAGGGCGTCGAGCAGTACTTC | CASSYGRTREGVEQYF
TRBJ2-2 | TRBD2 | many | TRBV28 | TGTGCCAGCAGTTTAATGGTCGGGACTAGCGGGAAGGGCGGGGAGCTGTTTTTT | CASSLMVGTSGKGGELFF
TRBJ2-3 | - | many | TRBV5-1 | TGCGCCAGCAGCTTCCGGGGACACAACACAGATACGCAGTATTTT | CASSFRGHNTDTQYF
TRBJ2-7 | - | - | TRBV4-2 | TGTGCCAGCAGCCAAGAGATAAAGTACGAGCAGTACTTC | CASSQEIKYEQYF
TRBJ2-5 | - | many | TRBV12-3/TRBV12-4 | TGTGCCAGCAGTTTATGGGGAGGTGTGGCAGAGACCCAGTACTTC | CASSLWGGVAETQYF
TRBJ2-2 | - | - | TRBV6-2/TRBV6-3 | TGTGCCAGCAGTTTGCCCACACAGGGAATTGACACCGTGGAGCTGTTTTTT | CASSLPTQGIDTVELFF
TRBJ1-2 | TRBD1 | many | TRBV12-3/TRBV12-4 | TGTGCCAGCAGCCCCGGGACAGCTTTCTATGGCTACACCTTC | CASSPGTAFYGYTF
TRBJ2-7 | - | many | TRBV2 | TGTGCCAGCAGGGGGCGGACAGCCGAGCAGTACTTC | CASRGRTAEQYF
TRBJ2-5 | TRBD2 | few | TRBV4-2 | TGTGCCAGCAGCCCTTTTAGCGGGGGAGCCCAAGAGACCCAGTACTTC | CASSPFSGGAQETQYF
TRBJ1-4 | - | many | TRBV6-4 | TGTGCCAGCAGTGAGGCAGGTCCTCGAGAAAAACTGTTTTTT | CASSEAGPREKLFF
TRBJ2-7 | - | many | TRBV28 | TGTGCCAGCAGGACAGGTGCAACCTCCTACGAGCAGTACTTC | CASRTGATSYEQYF
TRBJ2-5 | - | many | TRBV29-1 | TGCAGCGTTGAAGGGGGGGAGACCCAGTACTTC | CSVEGGETQYF
TRBJ2-7 | TRBD1 | - | TRBV6-6 | TGTGCCAGCGTTGCCGGGACAGGGGGCTCCTACGAGCAGTACTTC | CASVAGTGGSYEQYF
TRBJ2-3 | TRBD2 | few | TRBV20-1 | TGCAGTGCTAGCCTACTGACTAGCGGGGTCACAGATACGCAGTATTTT | CSASLLTSGVTDTQYF
TRBJ2-2 | TRBD2 | many | TRBV20-1 | TGCAGTGCTAGAAAGCCTAGCGGAACCGGGGAGCTGTTTTTT | CSARKPSGTGELFF
TRBJ2-4 | - | few | TRBV7-9 | TGTGCCAGCAGCTTCCAGGGGCACATTCAGTACTTC | CASSFQGHIQYF
TRBJ1-2 | - | few | TRBV6-1 | TGTGCCAGCAGTCTAAATGGGGAAGGGCTGATGAGCTACACCTTC | CASSLNGEGLMSYTF
TRBJ2-5 | TRBD2 | many | TRBV7-2 | TGTGCCAGCAGCCTTAGCGGGAGGAACGGAGAGACCCAGTACTTC | CASSLSGRNGETQYF
TRBJ1-1 | TRBD1 | few | TRBV3-1 | TGTGCCAGCAGCCATCCGGGACAGGGGGCGGAAGCTTTCTTT | CASSHPGQGAEAFF
TRBJ2-7 | - | many | TRBV13 | TGTGCCAGCAGCTTAAGGGGGAGCCAGGACGAGCAGTACTTC | CASSLRGSQDEQYF
TRBJ2-5 | TRBD2 | many | TRBV5-1 | TGCGCCAGCAGCTTGGGGATAGCGGGGGACCTCCAAGAGACCCAGTACTTC | CASSLGIAGDLQETQYF
TRBJ2-7 | TRBD2 | many | TRBV28 | TGTGCCAGCTCCCTTACCAGGGAGGGCCTCGACGAGCAGTACTTC | CASSLTREGLDEQYF
TRBJ1-5 | - | many | TRBV4-2 | TGTGCCAGCAGCCAAGAGAAGGGCAATCAGCCCCAGCATTTT | CASSQEKGNQPQHF
TRBJ2-7 | - | many | TRBV5-6 | TGTGCCAGCAGCTTGGGCAGGTCCTACGAGCAGTACTTC | CASSLGRSYEQYF
TRBJ2-1 | - | many | TRBV5-1 | TGCGCCAGCAGCTTGGCGGGGGTACGACACAATGAGCAGTTCTTC | CASSLAGVRHNEQFF
TRBJ2-7 | TRBD1 | - | TRBV20-1 | TGCAGTGCTAGAGGTCTCCGGGACAGGGAACCTACCTACGAGCAGTACTTC | CSARGLRDREPTYEQYF
TRBJ2-1 | TRBD1 | few | TRBV30 | TGTGCCTGGAGTACTCCGGGACAGATCCCCTACAATGAGCAGTTCTTC | CAWSTPGQIPYNEQFF
TRBJ1-1 | - | - | TRBV2 | TGTGCCAGCAGTGAACCGGGCCGGAACACTGAAGCTTTCTTT | CASSEPGRNTEAFF
TRBJ2-7 | - | - | TRBV3-1 | TGTGCCAGCAGCCCCAGGACAGTTAACGAGCAGTACTTC | CASSPRTVNEQYF
TRBJ1-5 | - | - | TRBV6-5 | TGTGCCAGCAGTAATGACGGTACCAATCAGCCCCAGCATTTT | CASSNDGTNQPQHF
TRBJ2-3 | - | many | TRBV28 | TGTGCCAGCAGGACCGGGGCCGTGAGCACAGATACGCAGTATTTT | CASRTGAVSTDTQYF
TRBJ1-3 | TRBD1 | many | TRBV5-4 | TGTGCCAGCAGCCTGGGACAGGGTAGGGTCGGAAACACCATATATTTT | CASSLGQGRVGNTIYF
TRBJ1-2 | - | few | TRBV28 | TGTGCCAGCAGTTCAGGGACGGATGGCTACACCTTC | CASSSGTDGYTF
TRBJ2-1 | TRBD1 | many | TRBV2 | TGTGCCAGCAGAGAGGACAGGGGGGGTTACAATGAGCAGTTCTTC | CASREDRGGYNEQFF
TRBJ2-1 | - | many | TRBV29-1 | TGCAGCGTTGAGGCTACTTTATACAATGAGCAGTTCTTC | CSVEATLYNEQFF
TRBJ1-1 | - | many | TRBV18 | TGCGCCAGCAGCCTGACAGAGAACACTGAAGCTTTCTTT | CASSLTENTEAFF
TRBJ2-7 | TRBD1 | - | TRBV4-2 | TGTGCCAGCAGCCCCATCCCGGGACAGGGGGACTACGAGCAGTACTTC | CASSPIPGQGDYEQYF
TRBJ2-2 | - | many | TRBV7-8 | TGTGCCAGCACTGCCACCGGGGAGCTGTTTTTT | CASTATGELFF
TRBJ2-6 | - | - | TRBV5-1 | TGCGCCAGCTATAGCACCTCTGGGGCCAACGTCCTGACTTTC | CASYSTSGANVLTF
TRBJ2-3 | - | many | TRBV6-2/TRBV6-3 | TGTGCCAGCAGTTACCCAGGGGTACGGACAGATACGCAGTATTTT | CASSYPGVRTDTQYF
TRBJ1-4 | - | - | TRBV12-5 | TGTGCTAGTGGTTTGGGACAGGATAATGAAAAACTGTTTTTT | CASGLGQDNEKLFF
TRBJ2-7 | - | - | TRBV7-2 | TGTGCCAGCAGCTTGGAATGGCAGGCGGCCTACGAGCAGTACTTC | CASSLEWQAAYEQYF
TRBJ1-4 | TRBD1 | - | TRBV30 | TGTGCCTGCTGGGACAGGGGTGAAAAACTGTTTTTT | CACWDRGEKLFF